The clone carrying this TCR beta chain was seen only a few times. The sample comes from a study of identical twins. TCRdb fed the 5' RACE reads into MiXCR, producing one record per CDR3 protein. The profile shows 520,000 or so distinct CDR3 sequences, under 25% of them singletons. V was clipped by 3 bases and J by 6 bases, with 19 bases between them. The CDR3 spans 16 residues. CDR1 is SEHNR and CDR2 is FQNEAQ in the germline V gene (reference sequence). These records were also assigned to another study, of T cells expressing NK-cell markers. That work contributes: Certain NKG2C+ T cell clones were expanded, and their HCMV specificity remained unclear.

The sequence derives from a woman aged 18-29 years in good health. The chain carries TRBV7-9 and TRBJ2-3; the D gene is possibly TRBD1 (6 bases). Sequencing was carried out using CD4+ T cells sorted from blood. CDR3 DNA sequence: TGTGCCAGCAGCTTCCTCGGATCAGACAGGCCGGATACGCAGTATTTT. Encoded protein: CASSFLGSDRPDTQYF. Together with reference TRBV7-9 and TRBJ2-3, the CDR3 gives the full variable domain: DTGVSQNPRHKITKRGQNVTFRCDPISEHNRLYWYRQTLGQGPEFLTYFQNEAQLEKSRLLSDRFSAERPKGSFSTLEIQRTEQGDSAMYLCASSFLGSDRPDTQYFGPGTRLTVL.